The clone carrying this T cell receptor (beta chain) was seen only a few times. Its matching antigen is unknown. This record comes from a study of blood T cells in healthy people across ages. General study findings and limits: As age increased, TCR beta diversity per million T cells fell in a roughly linear fashion.

The V end was cut by 6 bases, the J end by 4 bases, with 23 bases between. The CDR3 sequence is 17 residues long. The authors isolated at least 6 million PBMCs per sample. At least 6 micrograms of total RNA were extracted per sample. Primers used in a second PCR of about 6 to 11 cycles were a sample-barcoded 5' primer and a J-beta primer mix. Every single cDNA molecule received a tag from a template-switch adaptor with 12 random nucleotides. TCRdb independently ran MiXCR on the 5' RACE reads; one entry per CDR3 protein. The sample lists 950,000 to 1,200,000 distinct CDR3 sequences; roughly two fifths were seen once.

This TCR came from a young man in good health. The sequenced sample was blood. The chain combines TRBV12-3 or TRBV12-4 with TRBJ2-3, with D possibly being TRBD1 (5 bases). The CDR3 region has the DNA TGTGCCAGCAGCCCCTTCAGGGCGCGGATCCCCTCAGATACGCAGTATTTT. As protein: CASSPFRARIPSDTQYF.